Listed below are T cell receptor beta chains from one sample, sequenced in a study of cytomegalovirus exposure and HLA in healthy donors. Clones were sequenced by immunoSEQ multiplex PCR, and TCRdb holds only the in-frame ones, with some missing. The sample yields some 240,000 clones, 83% seen once. Sequenced sample: PBMCs. Every receptor here comes from a woman under 30 in good health and CMV-seronegative. The CDR3 runs from the conserved cysteine through the conserved F or W. The D gene is left open where the match is weak. Only part of the rows carry a size: once, few, many, or a class if the clone is expanded.

>TRBJ2-7|-|TRBV7-8|TRBD1
CASSLTGQGTEQYF
TGTGCCAGCAGCTTAACGGGACAGGGGACCGAGCAGTACTTC
>TRBJ1-4|-|TRBV27|-
CASSPMTLATNEKLFF
TGTGCCAGCAGTCCCATGACACTTGCAACTAATGAAAAACTGTTTTTT
>TRBJ2-1|-|TRBV6-5|-
CASSYLVGDNEQFF
TGTGCCAGCAGTTATTTGGTAGGGGACAATGAGCAGTTCTTC
>TRBJ2-7|once|TRBV4-1|-
CASSPRGFRLEQYF
TGCGCCAGCAGCCCTCGGGGTTTCCGCCTCGAGCAGTACTTC
>TRBJ2-3|-|TRBV30|-
CAWSPSTDTQYF
TGTGCCTGGAGTCCTTCCACAGATACGCAGTATTTT
>TRBJ2-1|-|TRBV28|TRBD2
CASRNPASGRADEQFF
TGTGCCAGCAGGAACCCCGCTAGCGGGAGGGCGGATGAGCAGTTCTTC
>TRBJ1-1|-|TRBV11-2|-
CASSPGPANTEAFF
TGTGCCAGCTCCCCAGGGCCGGCGAACACTGAAGCTTTCTTT
>TRBJ1-1|-|TRBV19|-
CASSITSTANTEAFF
TGTGCCAGTAGTATAACTTCGACAGCGAACACTGAAGCTTTCTTT
>TRBJ2-7|-|TRBV30|TRBD1
CAWSGRTGGYEQYF
TGTGCCTGGAGTGGTCGGACAGGAGGCTACGAGCAGTACTTC
>TRBJ1-5|few|TRBV9|-
CAGEHLRDRTAQHF
TGTGCCGGAGAACACCTAAGGGACCGTACGGCCCAGCATTTT
>TRBJ2-1|-|TRBV11-2|TRBD1
CASSSPRTGQSSYNEQFF
TGTGCCAGCAGCTCACCTCGGACAGGCCAAAGCTCCTACAATGAGCAGTTCTTC
>TRBJ1-1|-|TRBV5-1|-
CASSITVNTEAFF
TGCGCCAGCAGCATTACAGTGAACACTGAAGCTTTCTTT
>TRBJ1-2|-|TRBV18|TRBD1
CASSPPRDRVQYGYTF
TGTGCCAGCTCACCACCCCGGGACAGGGTACAATATGGCTACACCTTC
>TRBJ2-3|-|TRBV27|TRBD1
CASSSDRVRTDTQYF
TGTGCCAGCAGTTCAGACAGGGTTCGCACAGATACGCAGTATTTT
>TRBJ2-1|-|TRBV28|-
CASTWAGQQFF
TGTGCCAGCACGTGGGCGGGCCAGCAGTTCTTC
>TRBJ1-2|-|TRBV5-1|-
CASSPTGEVGGYTF
TGCGCCAGCAGCCCCACCGGGGAGGTAGGTGGCTACACCTTC
>TRBJ1-1|-|TRBV27|-
CASSLRVLSDTEAFF
TGTGCCAGCAGTCTAAGGGTTTTGAGCGACACTGAAGCTTTCTTT
>TRBJ1-1|-|TRBV6-5|-
CASRTPGPGNTEAFF
TGTGCCAGCAGGACCCCCGGGCCGGGGAACACTGAAGCTTTCTTT
>TRBJ1-3|-|TRBV7-2|TRBD1
CASSLADRGINTIYF
TGTGCCAGCAGCTTAGCCGACAGGGGTATAAACACCATATATTTT
>TRBJ2-2|many|TRBV6-4|-
CASSDSPEGVRGELFF
TGTGCCAGCAGTGACTCGCCCGAAGGGGTCAGGGGGGAGCTGTTTTTT
>TRBJ1-1|-|TRBV5-1|TRBD1
CASSFSPQGAGTEAFF
TGCGCCAGCAGCTTTTCCCCACAGGGGGCTGGAACTGAAGCTTTCTTT
>TRBJ1-1|few|TRBV2|-
CASRSVRGTEAFF
TGTGCCAGCAGGAGCGTCAGGGGCACTGAAGCTTTCTTT
>TRBJ2-7|once|TRBV2|TRBD1
CASSEATPGQGVYEQYF
TGTGCCAGCAGTGAAGCAACACCGGGACAGGGGGTCTACGAGCAGTACTTC
>TRBJ1-3|-|TRBV29-1|-
CSVVSRGNTIYF
TGCAGCGTTGTCTCCCGGGGGAACACCATATATTTT
>TRBJ1-1|-|TRBV28|-
CASGPVSGMNTEAFF
TGTGCCAGCGGCCCGGTGTCAGGTATGAACACTGAAGCTTTCTTT
>TRBJ1-1|few|TRBV7-9|-
CASRLDTEAFF
TGTGCCAGCCGGCTAGACACTGAAGCTTTCTTT
>TRBJ2-4|once|TRBV29-1|TRBD1
CSVEDRAKNIQYF
TGCAGCGTTGAGGACAGGGCCAAAAACATTCAGTACTTC
>TRBJ2-5|-|TRBV27|TRBD1
CASSRDRAGETQYF
TGTGCCAGCAGCCGGGACAGGGCGGGAGAGACCCAGTACTTC
>TRBJ1-1|few|TRBV27|-
CASSPDGAPAEAFF
TGTGCCAGCAGTCCGGACGGGGCCCCGGCTGAAGCTTTCTTT
>TRBJ1-2|-|TRBV27|-
CASRPLSDNYGYTF
TGTGCCAGCAGACCCTTGTCGGATAACTATGGCTACACCTTC
>TRBJ2-3|-|TRBV15|-
CATSRDIGTDTQYF
TGTGCCACCAGCAGGGACATCGGCACAGATACGCAGTATTTT
>TRBJ2-7|-|TRBV9|-
CASSADGSYEQYF
TGTGCCAGCAGTGCAGACGGGTCCTACGAGCAGTACTTC
>TRBJ1-1|few|TRBV5-4|-
CASSSGPTNTEAFF
TGTGCCAGCAGCTCGGGACCGACGAACACTGAAGCTTTCTTT
>TRBJ2-7|-|TRBV29-1|TRBD2
CSATTSVNYEQYF
TGCAGCGCTACGACTAGCGTCAACTACGAGCAGTACTTC
>TRBJ2-3|-|TRBV18|-
CASSPPEGEWSTDTQYF
TGTGCCAGCTCTCCCCCCGAGGGGGAGTGGAGCACAGATACGCAGTATTTT
>TRBJ1-2|many|TRBV11-1|-
CASSPRDIWYGYTF
TGTGCCAGCAGCCCCCGGGACATTTGGTATGGCTACACCTTC
>TRBJ1-5|-|TRBV2|TRBD1
CASSGQGGQPQHF
TGTGCCAGCAGTGGACAGGGCGGGCAGCCCCAGCATTTT
>TRBJ1-2|-|TRBV7-3|TRBD1
CASSLAPGQGEGYTF
TGTGCCAGCAGCTTGGCGCCGGGACAGGGAGAGGGCTACACCTTC